A selection of T cell receptor beta chains follows, all from one sample in a study of patients and donors after allogeneic stem cell transplantation. One entry per CDR3 protein results from TCRdb running MiXCR on the RT-PCR reads. The sample has approximately 150,000 distinct CDR3 sequences; 30% are singletons. The specimen was blood, either unsorted or a sorted T cell fraction (not recorded which). These receptors originate from a human donor who was either an allogeneic HSCT recipient or a stem cell or donor lymphocyte infusion donor (not recorded which). It is not recorded whose cells these are; they may come from a transplant donor. CDR3s include the opening cysteine and the closing phenylalanine or tryptophan. A D gene is named only where the DNA matches it firmly. A row's size may be missing; if present it is once, few, many or a size class.

size	J	V	D	DNA	CDR3
-	TRBJ2-7	TRBV4-3	TRBD2	TGCGCCAGCAGCCAAGGACAGGGACTAGCGGCCTACGAGCAGTACTTC	CASSQGQGLAAYEQYF
few	TRBJ1-1	TRBV12-3/TRBV12-4	-	TGTGCCAGCAGTTTAGCGGGTAGAGAGCCGAACACTGAAGCTTTCTTT	CASSLAGREPNTEAFF
-	TRBJ2-1	TRBV18	TRBD2	TGTGCCAGCTCCCCACTAGCGGGTGACAATGAGCAGTTCTTC	CASSPLAGDNEQFF
medium-sized	TRBJ1-2	TRBV5-6	-	TGTGCCAGCAGCTTCTGGGCAGGGAATGGCTACACCTTC	CASSFWAGNGYTF
few	TRBJ2-3	TRBV18	-	TGTGCCAGCTCACCGCCTCACAGACGAGATACGCAGTATTTT	CASSPPHRRDTQYF
medium-sized	TRBJ1-3	TRBV20-1	-	TGCAGTGCTAGAGACAGTTTAGGAGTGGACACCATATATTTT	CSARDSLGVDTIYF
few	TRBJ1-6	TRBV7-2	-	TGTGCCAGCAGCTTAAGGAGCTCCTATAATTCACCCCTCCACTTT	CASSLRSSYNSPLHF
few	TRBJ2-7	TRBV27	-	TGTGCCAGCCGCTTAGTTGGGGTTTCCTACGAGCAGTACTTC	CASRLVGVSYEQYF
once	TRBJ2-7	TRBV30	-	TGTGCCTGGAGTGTGGACGGCGAGCAGTACTTC	CAWSVDGEQYF
few	TRBJ2-4	TRBV15	TRBD1	TGTGCCACCAGCGTCGACAGGGCGGGCAAAAACATTCAGTACTTC	CATSVDRAGKNIQYF
-	TRBJ1-2	TRBV12-3/TRBV12-4	TRBD1	TGTGCCAGCAGTTTTGGGGACAGGAGACACTATGGCTACACCTTC	CASSFGDRRHYGYTF
once	TRBJ2-7	TRBV4-2	-	TGTGCCAGCAGCCAAGGTTGGGCCGAGAGCTCCTACGAGCAGTACTTC	CASSQGWAESSYEQYF
-	TRBJ1-2	TRBV11-2	-	TGTGCCAGCAGCTTAGGGGTCAGACCCGTAGGGTATGGCTACACCTTC	CASSLGVRPVGYGYTF
-	TRBJ2-1	TRBV20-1	TRBD2	TGCAGTGCTATATCGGCAGGGACTAGCGGAAATGAGCAGTTCTTC	CSAISAGTSGNEQFF
-	TRBJ1-5	TRBV4-2	-	TGTGCCAGCAGCCAGGTGGATCTTAGCAATCAGCCCCAGCATTTT	CASSQVDLSNQPQHF
few	TRBJ2-5	TRBV3-1	TRBD2	TGTGCCAGCACGGGAGGTACCCAGTACTTC	CASTGGTQYF
few	TRBJ1-5	TRBV9	-	TGTGCCAGCAGCGTAGATGGTGTCGAGCCCCAGCATTTT	CASSVDGVEPQHF
-	TRBJ1-5	TRBV27	-	TGTGCCAGCAGTCGCGGCCCGGGACAAGGTTATCAGCCCCAGCATTTT	CASSRGPGQGYQPQHF
-	TRBJ1-4	TRBV29-1	-	TGCAGCGTTGTAAAGGGGAAACTGTTTTTT	CSVVKGKLFF
-	TRBJ2-7	TRBV30	-	TGTGCCTGGGGACTGTACGAGCAGTACTTC	CAWGLYEQYF
-	TRBJ1-6	TRBV5-1	TRBD1	TGCGCCAGCAGCTTGGTGGGACAGTTCTATTCACCCCTCCACTTT	CASSLVGQFYSPLHF
-	TRBJ2-2	TRBV12-3/TRBV12-4	TRBD1	TGTGCCAGCAGTTATCAGGGGGCCGGGGAGCTGTTTTTT	CASSYQGAGELFF
-	TRBJ2-3	TRBV29-1	TRBD2	TGCAGCGCAGAAGGCGGACTAGCAGCCGGAGATACGCAGTATTTT	CSAEGGLAAGDTQYF
few	TRBJ1-6	TRBV7-9	TRBD1	TGTGCCAGCAGCCCCGGACAGGGGGCGCATTCACCCCTCCACTTT	CASSPGQGAHSPLHF
few	TRBJ2-2	TRBV7-2	-	TGTGCCAGCAGCACTATGCCCCCGTGGCCCGGGGAGCTGTTTTTT	CASSTMPPWPGELFF
-	TRBJ1-3	TRBV28	-	TGTGCCAGCAGGGACGGTAGCTCTGGAAACACCATATATTTT	CASRDGSSGNTIYF
-	TRBJ2-5	TRBV7-2	TRBD2	TGTGCCAGCAGCTCAGCGGGAGTGGGAAATCGGGCCCAGTACTTC	CASSSAGVGNRAQYF
-	TRBJ2-3	TRBV6-2/TRBV6-3	-	TGTGCCAGCAGTTACGACAGAGAGATCACAGATACGCAGTATTTT	CASSYDREITDTQYF
few	TRBJ2-3	TRBV15	-	TGTGCCACCAGCAGATTCGGGATTACAGATACGCAGTATTTT	CATSRFGITDTQYF
-	TRBJ1-3	TRBV5-6	-	TGTGCCAGCAGCTGGGTAGGAGGGCAAACTGGAAACACCATATATTTT	CASSWVGGQTGNTIYF
few	TRBJ1-5	TRBV6-5	TRBD1	TGTGCCAGCAGTCCTACAGGGGACGGCAATCAGCCCCAGCATTTT	CASSPTGDGNQPQHF
few	TRBJ1-5	TRBV6-5	TRBD1	TGTGCCAGCGGCCCTGGACAGGTTAATCTAAATCAGCCCCAGCATTTT	CASGPGQVNLNQPQHF
few	TRBJ1-6	TRBV7-2	-	TGTGCCAGCAGTAAGGGGGGGAATTCACCCCTCCACTTT	CASSKGGNSPLHF
-	TRBJ1-2	TRBV10-3	-	TGTGCCATCAGTGCCCAACCTAGGGACTATGGCTACACCTTC	CAISAQPRDYGYTF
few	TRBJ1-1	TRBV15	-	TGTGCCACCAGCTTCCAAAACACTGAAGCTTTCTTT	CATSFQNTEAFF
few	TRBJ1-5	TRBV12-3/TRBV12-4	-	TGTGCCAGCAGTTGGGGACATCTTAGCAATCAGCCCCAGCATTTT	CASSWGHLSNQPQHF
-	TRBJ1-2	TRBV20-1	-	TGCAGTGCTAGACGCATCCCTACACAGGGACCTAACTATGGCTACACCTTC	CSARRIPTQGPNYGYTF
many	TRBJ1-2	TRBV7-2	TRBD1	TGTGCCAGCAGTTCGGGACAGGGGCAAGTGGGTGGCTACACCTTC	CASSSGQGQVGGYTF
-	TRBJ2-5	TRBV6-5	-	TGTGCCAGCAGTTACGGGGGTTCGGAGACCCAGTACTTC	CASSYGGSETQYF
-	TRBJ2-7	TRBV20-1	-	TGCAGTGCTAGCGGAGGGGGGAGCGGACCCTCCTACGAGCAGTACTTC	CSASGGGSGPSYEQYF
-	TRBJ2-2	TRBV6-2/TRBV6-3	-	TGTGCCAGCAGTTACCTCCTATACACCGGGGAGCTGTTTTTT	CASSYLLYTGELFF
many	TRBJ1-4	TRBV24-1	-	TGTGCCACCAGTGATCCCGGAAGACCCGAAAAACTGTTTTTT	CATSDPGRPEKLFF
-	TRBJ2-7	TRBV27	-	TGTGCCAGCAGTTTAGGGTCGTGGGGCTCCTACGAGCAGTACTTC	CASSLGSWGSYEQYF
-	TRBJ2-7	TRBV4-3	-	TGCGCCAGCAGCCAAGCCCTGGGCGAGCAGTACTTC	CASSQALGEQYF
-	TRBJ2-7	TRBV21-1	-	TGTGCCAGCTCGCAGGGGATAGCCTACGAGCAGTACTTC	CASSQGIAYEQYF
few	TRBJ2-7	TRBV27	TRBD1	TGTGCCAGCAGAGGCCATCAGGGGGTCTACGAGCAGTACTTC	CASRGHQGVYEQYF
-	TRBJ2-7	TRBV6-5	TRBD2	TGTGCCAGCAGTAGATATAGCGGGTTCGGCTACGAGCAGTACTTC	CASSRYSGFGYEQYF
-	TRBJ2-5	TRBV19	TRBD1	TGTGCCAGTAGTTGGACAGGGGGGGCTGCAGAGACCCAGTACTTC	CASSWTGGAAETQYF
few	TRBJ1-5	TRBV29-1	-	TGCAGCGTTTCTTTCGTGGACACCGACTATAGCAATCAGCCCCAGCATTTT	CSVSFVDTDYSNQPQHF
-	TRBJ2-7	TRBV28	TRBD1	TGTGCCAGCAGGATCGTGTCGGCAGGGGGATACGAGCAGTACTTC	CASRIVSAGGYEQYF
few	TRBJ2-7	TRBV20-1	-	TGCAGTGCTGGCCGACTAGTTTCCGAGCAGTACTTC	CSAGRLVSEQYF
few	TRBJ2-3	TRBV12-3/TRBV12-4	-	TGTGCCAGCAGCAGGACGACTTCCAACACAGATACGCAGTATTTT	CASSRTTSNTDTQYF